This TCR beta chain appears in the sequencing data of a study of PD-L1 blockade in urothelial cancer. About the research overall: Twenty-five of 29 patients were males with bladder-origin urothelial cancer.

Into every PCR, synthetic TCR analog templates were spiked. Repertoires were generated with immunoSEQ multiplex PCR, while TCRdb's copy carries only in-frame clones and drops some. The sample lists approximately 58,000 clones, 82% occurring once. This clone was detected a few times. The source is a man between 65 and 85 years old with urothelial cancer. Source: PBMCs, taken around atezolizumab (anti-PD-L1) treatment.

The CDR3 spells CAIRQGGDEKLFF. The CDR3, as DNA: TGTGCCATCAGACAGGGGGGTGATGAAAAACTGTTTTTT. This rearrangement joins TRBV10-3 to TRBJ1-4; 8 bases match TRBD1. CDR3 length: 13 residues. Germline V CDR1 and CDR2: ENHRY, SYGVKD. V was clipped by 6 bases and J by 6 bases; unmatched bases: 3.